The 10 T cell receptor beta chains below were found in one sample sequenced in a study of memory CD4+ T cells and cytomegalovirus serostatus. Single viable CD3+CD4+CD8-CD45RO+ cells were sorted as the memory CD4+ T cells. TCRdb keeps only in-frame clones here, not all; method: immunoSEQ multiplex PCR. The profile shows about 75,000 clones, about 73% of them singletons. Sequenced: memory CD4+ T cells from blood. Receptors originate from an adult in good health and CMV-seropositive.

This chain uses TRBV7-9 with TRBJ2-3, with TRBD1 matching over 7 bases. Trimming at V came to 7 bases and at J to 4 bases, leaving 5 bases not matched to a gene. The CDR3 length is 13 residues. Germline assignment: CDR1 SEHNR and CDR2 FQNEAQ (reference sequence). The CDR3 reads CASNRGGADTQYF. The CDR3 nucleotides are TGTGCCAGCAACCGAGGGGGCGCAGATACGCAGTATTTT.

This rearrangement joins TRBV19 to TRBJ1-4; 10 bases match TRBD1. The germline gives CDR1 LNHDA, CDR2 SQIVND (reference sequence). The CDR3 consists of 17 residues. J was trimmed by 7 bases and V by 5 bases; bases with no gene match: 13. CDR3 in amino acids: CASSPARGGQGSEKLFF. DNA for the CDR3: TGTGCCAGTAGTCCCGCCCGAGGGGGACAGGGGTCTGAAAAACTGTTTTTT.

CDR3 coding DNA: TGTGCCTGGAGTGTACTTGGGGAGGGCTACACCTTC. Its protein is CAWSVLGEGYTF. The chain employs TRBV30 and TRBJ1-2; D uncertain. From germline, CDR1 is GTSNPN and CDR2 SVGIG (reference sequence). The CDR3 extends over 12 amino acids. V lost 0 bases and J 8 bases, leaving 10 bases between the germline ends.

V usage is TRBV4-2 and J usage is TRBJ2-5, with D perhaps matching TRBD1 (6 bases). The CDR3 is 16 residues long. The V gene's germline CDR1 is LGHNA and CDR2 YNFKEQ. V was trimmed by 0 bases and J by 1 base, leaving 12 bases between them. Here the CDR3 DNA reads TGTGCCAGCAGCCAAGATGGGGGCCAGCTCCAAGAGACCCAGTACTTC. As protein: CASSQDGGQLQETQYF.

The chain employs TRBV29-1 and TRBJ2-3; no clear D. The germline V gene has CDR1 SQVTM and CDR2 ANQGSEA. This CDR3 region has 14 residues. V dropped 6 bases and J dropped 6 bases, with 19 bases sitting between them. The CDR3 spells CSVRRLTSRDTQYF. CDR3 in DNA: TGCAGCGTCCGAAGACTGACGTCCAGGGATACGCAGTATTTT.

V and J are TRBV7-9 and TRBJ2-5, with 10 bases that match TRBD2. J lost 1 base, V lost 1 base, and 9 bases had no gene match. Germline V gene lookup returns CDR1 SEHNR and CDR2 FQNEAQ (reference sequence). This CDR3 spans 18 amino acids. The CDR3 spells CASSLGASGRISQETQYF. In DNA form, the CDR3 reads TGTGCCAGCAGCTTAGGGGCTAGCGGGAGAATTTCCCAAGAGACCCAGTACTTC.

This clone occurred once. This chain joins TRBV10-3 and TRBJ1-1, with D hard to call. The CDR3 is made up of 14 amino acids. CDR1 is ENHRY and CDR2 is SYGVKD in the germline V gene. V was trimmed by 3 bases and J by 0 bases, leaving 8 bases between them. The CDR3 coding sequence is TGTGCCATCAGTGAACCGAGCCTGAACACTGAAGCTTTCTTT. Translated, it gives CAISEPSLNTEAFF.

This chain connects TRBV7-2 to TRBJ1-1; the match to TRBD1 covers 10 bases. The CDR3 runs 14 residues. The germline gives CDR1 SGHTA, CDR2 FQGNSA. V was pared by 5 bases and J by 4 bases, with 4 bases of the junction left unmatched. Written as DNA, the CDR3 is TGTGCCAGCAGCCCCGGACAGGGGGTCACTGAAGCTTTCTTT. It yields the protein CASSPGQGVTEAFF.

The chain couples TRBV7-2 to TRBJ2-2, with 7 bases lining up with TRBD1. Trimming took 5 bases from V and 4 from J; bases not matched to a gene: 4. CDR1 is SGHTA, CDR2 FQGNSA, per germline. The CDR3 has 14 residues. DNA of the CDR3: TGTGCCAGCAGCGCCACAGGGGTCACCGGGGAGCTGTTTTTT. This gives the protein CASSATGVTGELFF.

The chain links TRBV9 to TRBJ1-1; 8 bases are a match to TRBD1. CDR3 size: 15 residues. Germline V lookup: CDR1 SGDLS, CDR2 YYNGEE. Trimming removed 2 bases from V and 0 bases from J; junction bases left unmatched: 3. CDR3 sequence (DNA): TGTGCCAGCAGCGTGGCGACAGGGGTGAACACTGAAGCTTTCTTT. It encodes CASSVATGVNTEAFF.